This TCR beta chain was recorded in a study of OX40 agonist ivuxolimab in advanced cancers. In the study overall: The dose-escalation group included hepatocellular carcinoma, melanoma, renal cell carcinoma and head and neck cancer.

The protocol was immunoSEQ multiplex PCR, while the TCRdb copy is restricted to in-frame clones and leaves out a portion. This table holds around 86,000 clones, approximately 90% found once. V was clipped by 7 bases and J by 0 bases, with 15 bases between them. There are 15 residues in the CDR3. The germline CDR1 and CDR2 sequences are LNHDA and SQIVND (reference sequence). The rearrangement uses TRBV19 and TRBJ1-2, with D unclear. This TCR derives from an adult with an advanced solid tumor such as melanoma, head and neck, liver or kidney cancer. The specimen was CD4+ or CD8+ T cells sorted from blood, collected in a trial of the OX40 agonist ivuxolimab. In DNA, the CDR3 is TGTGCCAGTAACCCTTTGGACCGAACTAACTATGGCTACACCTTC. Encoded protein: CASNPLDRTNYGYTF.